Listed below are T cell receptor beta chains from one sample, sequenced in a study of CD8 T cells in ankylosing spondylitis. Each CDR3 protein gets one entry after TCRdb re-called the 5' RACE reads with MiXCR. Found here are approximately 340,000 distinct CDR3 sequences, around 15% of them singletons; the top ten hold approximately 0.99%. Material for sequencing was blood, either unsorted or a sorted T cell fraction (not recorded which). The receptors derive from a male donor with ankylosing spondylitis or in good health (not recorded which). CDR3s include the opening cysteine and the closing phenylalanine or tryptophan. Fields, in order: CDR3 length, V gene, J gene, D gene, clone size, CDR3 DNA, CDR3 protein. A D gene is named only where the DNA matches it firmly. Only part of the rows carry a size: once, few, many, or a class if the clone is expanded.

15	TRBV29-1	TRBJ2-1	TRBD2	-	TGCAGCGTGCGCGGCGGGGGGGCCATCTACAATGAGCAGTTCTTC	CSVRGGGAIYNEQFF
13	TRBV9	TRBJ1-6	-	-	TGTGCCAGCAGCGGAGGACTTAATTCACCCCTCCACTTT	CASSGGLNSPLHF
12	TRBV4-1	TRBJ1-1	-	few	TGCGCCAGCAGCCAAGATGCCAGTAAGGGGATCTTT	CASSQDASKGIF
16	TRBV12-3/TRBV12-4	TRBJ2-4	-	-	TGTGCCAGCAGTTTCCCCCGGACCACCCGGGGAAACATTCAGTACTTC	CASSFPRTTRGNIQYF
14	TRBV5-1	TRBJ2-2	-	-	TGCGCCAGCAGCTTGATCGGCGGGGAAAGGGAGCTGTTTTTT	CASSLIGGERELFF
15	TRBV5-1	TRBJ2-3	-	few	TGCGCCAGCACGAGGGATCGGGGGGCGACAGATACGCAGTATTTT	CASTRDRGATDTQYF
15	TRBV20-1	TRBJ2-5	-	few	TGCAGCGTTCAGCAGAAGACAGCCGGCAATAAGGACCAGTACTTC	CSVQQKTAGNKDQYF
15	TRBV5-6	TRBJ1-5	TRBD1	many	TGTGCCAGCAGCAGGTCGGACAGGGCGGATCAGCCCCAGCATTTT	CASSRSDRADQPQHF
15	TRBV4-1	TRBJ2-7	-	few	TGCGCCAGCAGCCAAGGGGCAGCTTCTCCTTGGGAGCAGTACTTC	CASSQGAASPWEQYF
15	TRBV20-1	TRBJ2-2	-	-	TGCAGTGCTAGAACCCCCAGGGGAAGCACCGGGGAGCTGTTTTTT	CSARTPRGSTGELFF
13	TRBV6-1	TRBJ1-2	-	-	TGTGCCACCTCACCGCGGGCGGTGGAGGGCTACACCTTC	CATSPRAVEGYTF
14	TRBV7-6	TRBJ2-6	TRBD1	-	TGTGCCAGCAGCTTAGGAGGGACAGTGGACGTCCTGACTTTC	CASSLGGTVDVLTF
13	TRBV12-3/TRBV12-4	TRBJ1-3	-	few	TGTGCCAGCCCGGAACCCTCTGGAAACACCATATATTTT	CASPEPSGNTIYF
14	TRBV10-3	TRBJ2-2	-	few	TGTGCCATCAGTGATTCCAGGGACACCGGGGAGCTGTTTTTT	CAISDSRDTGELFF
13	TRBV3-1	TRBJ2-1	-	few	TGTGCCAGCAGCCAAGTGGGTCACAATGAGCAGTTCTTC	CASSQVGHNEQFF
14	TRBV2	TRBJ2-2	-	many	TGTGCCAGCACTCTCGATCGGGGAACCGGGGAGCTGTTTTTT	CASTLDRGTGELFF
10	TRBV6-1	TRBJ1-1	-	-	TGTGCCAGCAGCAACAGGGAGGCTTTCTTT	CASSNREAFF
13	TRBV6-2/TRBV6-3	TRBJ1-6	-	few	TGTGCCAGCAGTTACTCCCGGGGAAGACCCCTCCACTTT	CASSYSRGRPLHF
14	TRBV12-3/TRBV12-4	TRBJ1-1	-	-	TGTGCCAGCACCTACAGGGTAGGGAACACTGAAGCTTTCTTT	CASTYRVGNTEAFF
13	TRBV29-1	TRBJ1-2	-	-	TGCAGCGTTGCTAGAGGGGACGGCTATGGCTACACCTTC	CSVARGDGYGYTF
15	TRBV19	TRBJ1-5	-	-	TGTGCCAGTAGTATATGGGGTGATAGCAATCAGCCCCAGCATTTT	CASSIWGDSNQPQHF
16	TRBV5-6	TRBJ2-5	TRBD2	-	TGTGCCAGCAGCCCGGGCGGACTAGCTAGGCATGAGACCCAGTACTTC	CASSPGGLARHETQYF
18	TRBV3-1	TRBJ2-7	TRBD2	-	TGTGCCAGCAGCCAAGATAGGTTAGCGGGGGGACTTACCTACGAGCAGTACTTC	CASSQDRLAGGLTYEQYF
14	TRBV5-1	TRBJ2-3	TRBD2	-	TGCGCCAGCAGCGGGGGGGAAGAGAGAAATACGCAGTATTTT	CASSGGEERNTQYF
12	TRBV10-3	TRBJ1-1	-	many	TGTGCCATCTCCTCAGGTGACACTGAAGCTTTCTTT	CAISSGDTEAFF
13	TRBV11-1	TRBJ1-3	-	many	TGTGCCAGCAGCGGGCGATCGGGAAACACCATATATTTT	CASSGRSGNTIYF
15	TRBV30	TRBJ2-2	-	few	TGTGCCTGGGGACCCCGGGACGGTAACACCGGGGAGCTGTTTTTT	CAWGPRDGNTGELFF
15	TRBV6-1	TRBJ1-1	-	once	TGTGCCAGCTCCAGGGACAACCACCTGAACACTGAAGCTTTCTTT	CASSRDNHLNTEAFF
12	TRBV25-1	TRBJ2-7	-	few	TGTGCCAGCAGTGAATATTACCGTGAGCAGTACTTC	CASSEYYREQYF
16	TRBV5-1	TRBJ2-7	TRBD1	-	TGCGCCAGCAGCATAACCACAGGGGGTATAATGAACGAGCAGTACTTC	CASSITTGGIMNEQYF
15	TRBV12-3/TRBV12-4	TRBJ2-5	-	-	TGTGCCAGCAGTTTGCGGGGCCCGTCACAAGAGACCCAGTACTTC	CASSLRGPSQETQYF
15	TRBV3-1	TRBJ2-7	TRBD1	few	TGTGCCAGCAGCCAATCGGGACAGGTATTCCACGAGCAGTACTTC	CASSQSGQVFHEQYF
14	TRBV5-6	TRBJ2-5	-	few	TGTGCCAGCAGTCTGGGCAGGGGTGGAGAGACCCAGTACTTC	CASSLGRGGETQYF
13	TRBV3-1	TRBJ1-6	-	once	TGTGCCAGCAGCCAGGGCTTTGTGTCACCCCTCCACTTT	CASSQGFVSPLHF
15	TRBV5-1	TRBJ2-7	TRBD2	-	TGCGCCAGCAGACCTCTCCTAGCGGGAGGGGGGGAGCAGTACTTC	CASRPLLAGGGEQYF
17	TRBV7-8	TRBJ2-2	-	few	TGTGCCAGCAGCTTAGGGTTCGGATTTCAAGGACCCGGGGAGCTGTTTTTT	CASSLGFGFQGPGELFF
15	TRBV5-1	TRBJ2-3	TRBD1	-	TGCGCCAGCAGCGCCCGGGACAGCTCGACTGATACGCAGTATTTT	CASSARDSSTDTQYF
15	TRBV3-1	TRBJ1-2	-	few	TGTGCCAGCAGCCATAATGGCGGTACTAACTATGGCTACACCTTC	CASSHNGGTNYGYTF
11	TRBV6-5	TRBJ2-1	-	-	TGTGCCAGCAGCGCTCCCAATGAGCAGTTCTTC	CASSAPNEQFF